The table lists the clone carrying this T cell receptor beta chain with a few counts. Its target is not known. MiXCR, applied by TCRdb to the 5' RACE reads, yields one record per CDR3 protein. There are 200,000 to 300,000 distinct CDR3 sequences in the sample; 20% to 30% occur only once, and 0.5% to 0.75% lies in the top ten. This sample was taken from a study of CD8 T cells in ankylosing spondylitis. Trimming shortened V by 3 bases and J by 8 bases, and 12 bases separated the two germline ends. Germline V gene data show CDR1 as SGHNT and CDR2 as YYREEE (reference sequence). The CDR3 runs to 13 residues. Findings and limits, study-wide: Researchers reportedly found disease-linked clones significantly enriched in matched ankylosing spondylitis synovial fluid. The study identified a TCR beta motif of several highly homologous variants that appeared characteristic of ankylosing spondylitis blood. Prior work had noted some motif variants in reactive arthritis blood and synovial fluid. Disease-linked clones bore a CD8+ phenotype, appearing relatively rarely in peripheral blood.

This chain joins TRBV5-4 and TRBJ2-1; D remains ambiguous. The sample comprised blood, either unsorted or a sorted T cell fraction (not recorded which). This clonotype was obtained from a male donor with ankylosing spondylitis or in good health (not recorded which). CDR3 amino acids: CASSSKASDEQFF. DNA for the CDR3: TGTGCCAGCAGCTCGAAAGCTTCCGATGAGCAGTTCTTC.